The 22 T cell receptor beta chains given below trace back to one sample, sequenced in a study of cytomegalovirus exposure and HLA in healthy donors. The PCR had 60 Vbeta and 13 Jbeta primers. Sequenced by immunoSEQ multiplex PCR; TCRdb stores in-frame clones only, minus some. The data contain about 120,000 clones, about 80% of them singletons. Sequenced sample: PBMCs. The receptors were sampled from a female donor in good health and CMV-seronegative.

The chain joins TRBV30 to TRBJ1-1; a possible D gene is TRBD1 (5 bases). Germline V gives CDR1 GTSNPN, CDR2 SVGIG (reference sequence). Trimming took off 0 bases at V and 1 base at J, with 9 bases between the two ends. The length of the CDR3 is 14 residues. The CDR3 protein is CAWSVRGKNTEAFF. The CDR3 region has the DNA TGTGCCTGGAGTGTACGGGGGAAGAACACTGAAGCTTTCTTT.

This clone was counted only a few times. The chain joins TRBV4-3 to TRBJ2-7; 7 bases fit TRBD2. The length of the CDR3 is 13 residues. The junction had 5 bases not matched to a gene; V was cut back by 4 bases and J by 5 bases. The germline CDR1 and CDR2 sequences are LGHNA and YSLEER. The CDR3 nucleotides read TGCGCCAGCAGCCTTGCTAGCGGAGACGAGCAGTACTTC. It yields the protein CASSLASGDEQYF.

CDR3 in DNA: TGTGCCAGCAGAATTAGCGGGGGGTCCTACGAGCAGTACTTC. Amino acids: CASRISGGSYEQYF. The rearrangement joins TRBV27 to TRBJ2-7; 10 positions match TRBD2. V gave up 6 bases and J gave up 1 base; unmatched junction bases: 3. Germline V gene lookup returns CDR1 MNHEY and CDR2 SMNVEV (reference sequence). The CDR3 has 14 residues.

The rearrangement joins TRBV27 to TRBJ1-2; D is perhaps TRBD1 (5 bases). This CDR3 contains 14 residues. The germline V and J ends were trimmed by 5 bases and 5 bases, with 15 bases remaining between them. CDR1 is MNHEY and CDR2 is SMNVEV in the germline V gene (reference sequence). This chain's CDR3 is CASSLASGAYGYTF. Written as DNA, the CDR3 is TGTGCCAGCAGTCTTGCTAGTGGGGCATATGGCTACACCTTC.

This clone has more than one count but fewer than ten. The V gene is TRBV6-1, the J gene TRBJ2-3; D is perhaps TRBD1 (6 bases). The ends were cut back, 1 base at V and 6 bases at J, with 17 bases in the middle. The V gene's germline CDR1 is MNHNS and CDR2 SASEGT. The CDR3 spans 16 residues. CDR3 region: CASSEEVGRGSDTQYF. The CDR3 DNA is TGTGCCAGCAGTGAAGAAGTTGGCAGGGGTTCGGATACGCAGTATTTT.

This clone was detected only a few times. This chain links TRBV5-4 with TRBJ1-1, with a possible D match to TRBD1 (5 bases). The CDR3 consists of 13 residues. Germline CDR1 reads SGHNT; CDR2 reads YYREEE (reference sequence). Deletions cut 0 bases from V and 4 bases from J, with 7 bases between. The CDR3 DNA sequence: TGTGCCAGCAGCTTGGGGGGCGGCACTGAAGCTTTCTTT. It translates to CASSLGGGTEAFF.

The chain links TRBV5-1 to TRBJ1-1; D gene unclear. V was clipped by 1 base and J by 1 base, with 8 bases between them. The CDR3 runs 14 residues. The germline CDR1 and CDR2 sequences are SGHRS and YFSETQ. CDR3 in amino acids: CASSLWPENTEAFF. In DNA, the CDR3 is TGCGCCAGCAGCTTGTGGCCAGAGAACACTGAAGCTTTCTTT. The full variable domain, rest sourced from reference TRBV5-1 and TRBJ1-1, is KAGVTQTPRYLIKTRGQQVTLSCSPISGHRSVSWYQQTPGQGLQFLFEYFSETQRNKGNFPGRFSGRQFSNSRSEMNVSTLELGDSALYLCASSLWPENTEAFFGQGTRLTVV.

This chain joins TRBV10-1 and TRBJ1-5; the D is unclear. The CDR3 sequence is 13 residues long. Germline V gene data show CDR1 as WNHNN and CDR2 as SYGVQD (reference sequence). Trimming removed 2 bases from V and 7 bases from J, with 9 bases in between. The CDR3 nucleotides are TGCGCCAGCAGTGAGGCGTCGGTACAGCCCCAGCATTTT. It yields the protein CASSEASVQPQHF.

The V gene is TRBV7-9, the J gene TRBJ1-5; D call uncertain. Trimming cost V 5 bases and J 6 bases, with 8 bases left between them. Germline values: CDR1 SEHNR, CDR2 FQNEAQ (reference sequence). The CDR3 spans 12 residues. The CDR3 sequence: CASSIPGQPQHF. CDR3 coding DNA: TGTGCCAGCAGCATCCCGGGTCAGCCCCAGCATTTT.

This chain links TRBV5-6 with TRBJ2-7; D is perhaps TRBD1 (6 bases). Germline V CDR1 and CDR2: SGHDT, YYEEEE. The CDR3 covers 12 residues. V lost 6 bases and J 6 bases, leaving 13 bases between the germline ends. The DNA for the CDR3 is TGTGCCAGCATCCTAAGAGGGGGCGAGCAGTACTTC. Translated, it gives CASILRGGEQYF.

The chain uses TRBV30 and TRBJ2-3, with D perhaps matching TRBD2 (7 bases). The germline V gene has CDR1 GTSNPN and CDR2 SVGIG (reference sequence). With 2 bases removed from V and 2 bases from J, the gap between germline ends came to 11 bases. The CDR3 length is 14 residues. CDR3 region: CAWSRGAVTDTQYF. CDR3 nucleotides: TGTGCCTGGAGTCGGGGGGCGGTCACAGATACGCAGTATTTT.

This chain joins TRBV9 and TRBJ2-1, with TRBD2 as a possible D gene (5 bases). Germline values: CDR1 SGDLS, CDR2 YYNGEE. The CDR3 has 15 residues. V gave up 2 bases and J gave up 1 base, with 10 bases separating them. This CDR3 reads CASSVWQRSYNEQFF. The CDR3 coding sequence is TGTGCCAGCAGCGTTTGGCAGCGGTCCTACAATGAGCAGTTCTTC. The variable domain in full, with the rest retrieved from reference TRBV9 and TRBJ2-1, is DSGVTQTPKHLITATGQRVTLRCSPRSGDLSVYWYQQSLDQGLQFLIQYYNGEERAKGNILERFSAQQFPDLHSELNLSSLELGDSALYFCASSVWQRSYNEQFFGPGTRLTVL.

V gene TRBV6-5 combines with J gene TRBJ2-7; D is unresolved. The CDR3 consists of 13 residues. Trimming took off 0 bases at V and 2 bases at J, with 5 bases between the two ends. Germline loops: CDR1 MNHEY, CDR2 SVGAGI. CDR3 bases: TGTGCCAGCAGTTACTCTTCTGCCTACGAGCAGTACTTC. Protein: CASSYSSAYEQYF.

The chain carries TRBV19 and TRBJ2-3; D not resolved. CDR3 length: 11 residues. The V gene's germline CDR1 is LNHDA and CDR2 SQIVND (reference sequence). The V end lost 5 bases, the J end lost 3 bases, and 3 bases lay between the germline ends. DNA for the CDR3: TGTGCCAGTAGTGCGACAGATACGCAGTATTTT. Translating it yields CASSATDTQYF. Using reference TRBV19 and TRBJ2-3 for the parts outside the CDR3, the full variable domain is DGGITQSPKYLFRKEGQNVTLSCEQNLNHDAMYWYRQDPGQGLRLIYYSQIVNDFQKGDIAEGYSVSREKKESFPLTVTSAQKNPTAFYLCASSATDTQYFGPGTRLTVL.

The chain carries TRBV25-1 and TRBJ1-2; D uncertain. CDR1 and CDR2 (germline): MGHDK, SYGVNS. CDR3 length equals 11 residues. Trimming stripped 3 bases from V and 8 bases from J, with 7 bases between. The CDR3 here is CASSEEWGYTF. CDR3 nucleotides: TGTGCCAGCAGTGAGGAGTGGGGCTACACCTTC.

The chain links TRBV5-8 to TRBJ2-1, with a tentative D call TRBD2 (5 bases). CDR3 length equals 15 residues. CDR1 is SGHTS and CDR2 is YDEGEE in the germline V gene. Trimming stripped 4 bases from V and 9 bases from J, with 20 bases between. Here the CDR3 reads CASSPGTWTPGEQFF. DNA for the CDR3: TGTGCCAGCAGCCCGGGTACTTGGACTCCAGGTGAGCAGTTCTTC.

The V call is TRBV11-2, the J call TRBJ1-4, with D maybe TRBD1 (6 bases). The V end was cut by 4 bases, the J end by 7 bases, with 16 bases between. This CDR3 comprises 15 residues. CDR1 is SGHAT and CDR2 is FQNNGV in the germline V gene. The CDR3 bases are TGTGCCAGCAGCTACCGGGGGGGGCCCGGTGAAAAACTGTTTTTT. Residues: CASSYRGGPGEKLFF.

The chain is built from TRBV29-1 and TRBJ2-7; possibly TRBD1 for D (6 bases). V lost 4 bases to trimming and J lost 2 bases, with 12 bases between them. The CDR3 covers 13 residues. Germline V CDR1 and CDR2: SQVTM, ANQGSEA. In nucleotides, the CDR3 is TGCAGCGTTGGATCGGACAGTGCCTACGAGCAGTACTTC. This sequence encodes CSVGSDSAYEQYF.

The genes are TRBV11-2 and TRBJ1-1, with 11 bases matching TRBD1. The CDR3 contains 16 residues. V trimming: 5 bases; J trimming: 4 bases; junction bases outside the gene matches: 9. Germline CDR1 and CDR2: SGHAT and FQNNGV. The DNA of the CDR3 is TGTGCCAGCAGCCTCGGACAGGGGGCAAGGGGCACTGAAGCTTTCTTT. Protein: CASSLGQGARGTEAFF. Drawing the rest from reference TRBV11-2 and TRBJ1-1, the complete variable domain is EAGVAQSPRYKIIEKRQSVAFWCNPISGHATLYWYQQILGQGPKLLIQFQNNGVVDDSQLPKDRFSAERLKGVDSTLKIQPAKLEDSAVYLCASSLGQGARGTEAFFGQGTRLTVV.

With regard to this clone: Other DNA sequences in the same sample also yield this CDR3. V is TRBV5-4 and J is TRBJ1-1; D is perhaps TRBD1 (5 bases). The CDR3 totals 13 residues. CDR1 is SGHNT and CDR2 is YYREEE in the germline V gene (reference sequence). With 10 bases removed from V and 0 bases from J, the gap between germline ends came to 13 bases. CDR3 sequence reads: CAWGGGMNTEAFF. CDR3 DNA: TGTGCCTGGGGCGGCGGAATGAACACTGAAGCTTTCTTT.

In the case of this clone: The sample carries other DNA sequences with the same CDR3. The chain recombines TRBV7-2 with TRBJ2-7, with 10 nucleotides matching TRBD1. Trimming took 5 bases from V and 3 from J; bases not matched to a gene: 4. The CDR3 consists of 14 residues. Germline CDR1 and CDR2: SGHTA and FQGNSA. The chain's CDR3 is CASSPGQGGYEQYF. CDR3 nucleotide sequence: TGTGCCAGCAGCCCAGGACAGGGGGGCTACGAGCAGTACTTC.

There are a few counts of this clone. This chain uses TRBV5-4 with TRBJ2-5, with TRBD1 identical over 11 bases. V dropped 4 bases and J dropped 5; count of bases not matched to a gene: 7. This CDR3 region has 15 residues. Germline lookup yields CDR1 SGHNT and CDR2 YYREEE (reference sequence). The CDR3: CASSQRTGGIETQYF. CDR3 in DNA: TGTGCCAGCAGCCAGCGGACAGGGGGCATCGAGACCCAGTACTTC.